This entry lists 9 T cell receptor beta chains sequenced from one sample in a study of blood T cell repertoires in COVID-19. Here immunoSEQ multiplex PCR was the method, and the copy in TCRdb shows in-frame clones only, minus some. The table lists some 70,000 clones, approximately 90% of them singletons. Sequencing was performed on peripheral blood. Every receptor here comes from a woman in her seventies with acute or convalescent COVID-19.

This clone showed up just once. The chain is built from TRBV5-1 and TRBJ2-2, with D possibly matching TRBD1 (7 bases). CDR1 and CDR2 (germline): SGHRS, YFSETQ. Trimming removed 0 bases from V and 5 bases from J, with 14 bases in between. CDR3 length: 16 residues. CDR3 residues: CASSLAPGGQTGELFF. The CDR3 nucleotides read TGCGCCAGCAGCTTGGCTCCAGGGGGGCAGACCGGGGAGCTGTTTTTT.

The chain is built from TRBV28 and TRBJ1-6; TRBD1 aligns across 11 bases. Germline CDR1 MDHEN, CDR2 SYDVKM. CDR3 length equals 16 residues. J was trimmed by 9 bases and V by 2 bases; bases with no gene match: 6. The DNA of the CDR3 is TGTGCCAGCAGTTTACCCGCCGGGACAGGGGGTTCACCCCTCCACTTT. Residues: CASSLPAGTGGSPLHF.

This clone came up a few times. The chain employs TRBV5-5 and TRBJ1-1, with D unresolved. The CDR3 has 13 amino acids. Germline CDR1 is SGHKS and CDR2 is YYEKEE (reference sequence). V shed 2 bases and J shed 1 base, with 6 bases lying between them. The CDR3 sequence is CASSFTQNTEAFF. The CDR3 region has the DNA TGTGCCAGCAGCTTCACACAGAACACTGAAGCTTTCTTT.

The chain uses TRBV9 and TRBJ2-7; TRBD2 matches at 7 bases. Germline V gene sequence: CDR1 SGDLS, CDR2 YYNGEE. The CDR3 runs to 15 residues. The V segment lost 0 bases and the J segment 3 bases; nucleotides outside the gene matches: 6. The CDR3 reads CASSVGQAGLYEQYF. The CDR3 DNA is TGTGCCAGCAGCGTAGGTCAAGCGGGGCTCTACGAGCAGTACTTC.

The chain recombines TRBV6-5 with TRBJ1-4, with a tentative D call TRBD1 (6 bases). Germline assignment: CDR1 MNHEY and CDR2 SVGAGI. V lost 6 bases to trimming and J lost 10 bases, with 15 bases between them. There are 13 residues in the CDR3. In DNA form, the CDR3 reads TGTGCCAGCAGCACCGGGACAAGGCGAAAACTGTTTTTT. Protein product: CASSTGTRRKLFF.

The CDR3: CAWIGTGGNTEAFF. CDR3 in DNA: TGTGCCTGGATTGGGACAGGGGGAAACACTGAAGCTTTCTTT. This sequence joins TRBV30 and TRBJ1-1, with 11 positions matching TRBD1. The germline V gene has CDR1 GTSNPN and CDR2 SVGIG (reference sequence). V gave up 4 bases and J gave up 2 bases; unmatched junction bases: 3. The CDR3 covers 14 residues.

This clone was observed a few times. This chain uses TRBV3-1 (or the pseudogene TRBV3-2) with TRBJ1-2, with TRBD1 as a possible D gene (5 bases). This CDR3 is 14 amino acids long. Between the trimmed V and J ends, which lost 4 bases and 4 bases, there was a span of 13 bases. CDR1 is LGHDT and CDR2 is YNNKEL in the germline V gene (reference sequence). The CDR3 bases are TGTGCCAGCAGCCGAACAGGAGCCGCCTATGGCTACACCTTC. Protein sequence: CASSRTGAAYGYTF.

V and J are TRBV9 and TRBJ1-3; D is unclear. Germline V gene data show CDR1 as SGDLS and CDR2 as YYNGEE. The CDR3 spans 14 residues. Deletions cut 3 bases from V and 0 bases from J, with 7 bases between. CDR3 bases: TGTGCCAGCAGCGAGGCGGACTCTGGAAACACCATATATTTT. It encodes CASSEADSGNTIYF.

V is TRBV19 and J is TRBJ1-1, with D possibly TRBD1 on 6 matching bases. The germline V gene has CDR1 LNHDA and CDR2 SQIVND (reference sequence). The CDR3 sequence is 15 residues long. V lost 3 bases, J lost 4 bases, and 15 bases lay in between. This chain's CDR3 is CASSISPTGITEAFF. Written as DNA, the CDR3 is TGTGCCAGTAGTATCTCCCCCACAGGGATCACTGAAGCTTTCTTT.